What follows describes a single TCR beta chain. The data originate from a study of technical replicates of blood from a few donors. Germline CDR1 SGDLS, CDR2 YYNGEE. The CDR3 is made up of 17 amino acids. Losses at the gene ends were 5 bases for V and 4 bases for J; bases not matched to a gene: 12. Using immunoSEQ multiplex PCR, the repertoire was profiled, and TCRdb retains in-frame clones only, with some absent. The sample holds almost 85,000 clones, approximately 97% seen once. Sequencing was performed on T cells isolated from PBMCs. This TCR was recovered from a human donor in good health. The chain employs TRBV9 and TRBJ2-2; 9 positions agree with TRBD2. In DNA, the CDR3 is TGTGCCAGCAGTCTAGCGGGGCCTCTTCTGGGCACCGGGGAGCTGTTTTTT. The encoded protein is CASSLAGPLLGTGELFF. The full variable domain, rest sourced from reference TRBV9 and TRBJ2-2, is DSGVTQTPKHLITATGQRVTLRCSPRSGDLSVYWYQQSLDQGLQFLIQYYNGEERAKGNILERFSAQQFPDLHSELNLSSLELGDSALYFCASSLAGPLLGTGELFFGEGSRLTVL.